This TCR beta chain appears in the sequencing data of a study of regulatory T cells in long-lasting Graves disease. Arm-PCR with iRepertoire HTBI primers amplified the CDR3 regions for these TCR beta libraries. One entry per CDR3 protein, called by TCRdb with MiXCR from the multiplex PCR reads. The profile shows approximately 350,000 distinct CDR3 sequences, approximately 12% of them singletons. Time point specified: newly diagnosed GD, antithyroid drugs for less than 3 months. PBMC-derived RNA was used for the TCR library. Study findings and constraints: Possibly, accuracy suffered from the small sample size.

About this clonotype: What it binds is not known.

This CDR3 comprises 11 residues. CDR1 and CDR2 from the germline V gene are DFQATT and SNEGSKA (reference sequence). Trimming left V 8 bases short and J 6 bases short, with 13 bases between. These same data were also listed under a study on T cells in Graves' hyperthyroidism and ophthalmopathy. Turning to that study: HTBI primers were used for first-round RT-PCR of the TCR CDR3.

V usage is TRBV20-1 and J usage is TRBJ1-1; D remains ambiguous. This TCR was recovered from a woman between 18 and 30 years old with Graves disease. The sample consisted of peripheral blood mononuclear cells (PBMCs), taken at new diagnosis, from a patient treated with antithyroid drugs. DNA for the CDR3: TGCAGTCCGCCCCTCCTCTCTGAAGCTTTCTTT. Translating it yields CSPPLLSEAFF.